The 4 T cell receptor beta chains reported below all come from one sample, sequenced in a study of CD8+ T cells in alopecia areata. Extracted RNA was reverse transcribed, and the resulting cDNA served as sequencing template. Profiled with immunoSEQ multiplex PCR; TCRdb holds only in-frame clones, not every one. Here the sample spans some 150,000 clones, less than 65% being singletons. Sequences were derived from CD8+ T cells sorted from blood, sampled at week 0. These TCRs come from a human donor with alopecia areata.

The chain links TRBV11-2 to TRBJ2-3; D uncertain. Trimming cost V 0 bases and J 4 bases, with 8 bases left between them. The germline CDR1 and CDR2 sequences are SGHAT and FQNNGV. CDR3 length equals 14 residues. The CDR3 nucleotides are TGTGCCAGCAGCTTAGATTTCCCCCCAGATACGCAGTATTTT. It encodes CASSLDFPPDTQYF.

The sample holds many counts of this clone. The genes are TRBV7-3 and TRBJ2-3; no definite D call. CDR3 length equals 13 residues. In germline, CDR1 is SGHTA, CDR2 FQGTGA. Trimming removed 4 bases from V and 4 bases from J, with 9 bases in between. CDR3 DNA: TGTGCCAGCAGCTCGGTCGGCTCAGATACGCAGTATTTT. Its translation: CASSSVGSDTQYF.

The chain uses TRBV7-6 and TRBJ2-7; the D gene is possibly TRBD1 (7 bases). Germline lookup yields CDR1 SGHVS and CDR2 FNYEAQ. This CDR3 has 15 amino acids. The V end was cut by 2 bases, the J end by 1 base, with 12 bases between. The CDR3 DNA follows: TGTGCCAGCAGCTTACGCGGGACAGAGTCCTACGAGCAGTACTTC. Translated, it gives CASSLRGTESYEQYF. The full variable domain, with the rest looked up from reference TRBV7-6 and TRBJ2-7, is GAGVSQSPRYKVTKRGQDVALRCDPISGHVSLYWYRQALGQGPEFLTYFNYEAQQDKSGLPNDRFSAERPEGSISTLTIQRTEQRDSAMYRCASSLRGTESYEQYFGPGTRLTVT.

The chain couples TRBV25-1 to TRBJ2-1; 11 nucleotides align to TRBD2. The CDR3 sequence is 16 residues long. With 6 bases clipped from V and 1 base from J, the junction kept 5 bases outside the gene matches. Germline assignment: CDR1 MGHDK and CDR2 SYGVNS. The CDR3 spells CASSPSGGKSYNEQFF. In nucleotides, the CDR3 is TGTGCCAGCAGCCCTAGCGGGGGGAAATCCTACAATGAGCAGTTCTTC. Full variable domain (rest looked up from reference TRBV25-1 and TRBJ2-1): EADIYQTPRYLVIGTGKKITLECSQTMGHDKMYWYQQDPGMELHLIHYSYGVNSTEKGDLSSESTVSRIRTEHFPLTLESARPSHTSQYLCASSPSGGKSYNEQFFGPGTRLTVL.